This T cell receptor beta chain was sequenced for a study of blood T cell repertoires in COVID-19. In the authors' methods: Estimated nucleated cell counts came from reference gene primer amplification. Method: immunoSEQ multiplex PCR; TCRdb's copy keeps in-frame clones and lacks some. Clone size and the V and J calls come from that table; the DNA yielded D and trimming. The table has approximately 50,000 clones, around 86% seen once. The trim removed 1 base at V and 7 bases at J, leaving 12 bases unmatched. This CDR3 is 16 amino acids long. The germline V gene encodes CDR1 SEHNR and CDR2 FQNEAQ (reference sequence).

Sequencing was performed on peripheral blood. The TCR originated in a human donor in a cohort sampled during active COVID-19. V gene TRBV7-9 combines with J gene TRBJ1-2; 7 bases map to TRBD1. The CDR3 DNA reads TGTGCCAGCAGCTTAGGGACAGGACCTGAATTCGGTGGCTACACCTTC. The encoded protein is CASSLGTGPEFGGYTF.